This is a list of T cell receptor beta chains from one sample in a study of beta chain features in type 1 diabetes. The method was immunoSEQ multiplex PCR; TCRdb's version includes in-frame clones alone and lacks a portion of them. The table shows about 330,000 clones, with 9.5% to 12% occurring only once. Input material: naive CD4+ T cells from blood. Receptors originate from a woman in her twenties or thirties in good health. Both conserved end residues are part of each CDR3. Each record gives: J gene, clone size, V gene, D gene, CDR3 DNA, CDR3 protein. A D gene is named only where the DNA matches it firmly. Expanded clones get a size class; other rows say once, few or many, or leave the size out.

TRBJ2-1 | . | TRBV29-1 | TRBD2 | TGCAGCGCCGGGAGGACCGGTCCGTCGCGACCAAATGAGCAGTTCTTC | CSAGRTGPSRPNEQFF
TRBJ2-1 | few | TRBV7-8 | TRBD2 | TGTGCCAGCAGCCCCCGACTAGCGGGAACAAACAATGAGCAGTTCTTC | CASSPRLAGTNNEQFF
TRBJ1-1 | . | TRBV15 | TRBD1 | TGTGCCACCAGCAGATCCGGGACAGGGCGGGCAGCTTTCTTT | CATSRSGTGRAAFF
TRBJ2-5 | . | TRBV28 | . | TGTGCCAGCAGTTTAGGGGGCAGCCGAAAGGTGGCCCAGTACTTC | CASSLGGSRKVAQYF
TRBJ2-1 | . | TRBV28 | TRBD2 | TGTGCCAGCATCTTAGCGGGAGGCCGTCATGAGCAGTTCTTC | CASILAGGRHEQFF
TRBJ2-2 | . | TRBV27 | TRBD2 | TGTGCCAGCAGTCCTCGTAGTAGCGGGACGAACACCGGGGAGCTGTTTTTT | CASSPRSSGTNTGELFF
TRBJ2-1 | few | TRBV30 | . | TGTGCCTGGAGTTCCCTGAATGAGCAGTTCTTC | CAWSSLNEQFF
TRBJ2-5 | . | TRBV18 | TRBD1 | TGTGCCAGCTCACCACGAAGACAGGGCCTTGAGAAGACCCAGTACTTC | CASSPRRQGLEKTQYF
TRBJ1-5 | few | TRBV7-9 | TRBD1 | TGTGCCAGCAGCTACACAGGGGGACATCAGCCCCAGCATTTT | CASSYTGGHQPQHF
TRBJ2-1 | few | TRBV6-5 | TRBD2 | TGTGCCAGCAGTTACGGGGGGGAATCCTACAATGAGCAGTTCTTC | CASSYGGESYNEQFF
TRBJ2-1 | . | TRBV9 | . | TGTGCCAGCAGCGTAATTGGGACAAACAATGAGCAGTTCTTC | CASSVIGTNNEQFF
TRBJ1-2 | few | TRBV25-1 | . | TGTGCCAGCAGTGAGTCCGGGGGCTATGGCTACACCTTC | CASSESGGYGYTF
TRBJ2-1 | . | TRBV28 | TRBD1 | TGTGCCAGCAGTTCCACCGGGACAGGGTATAATGAGCAGTTCTTC | CASSSTGTGYNEQFF
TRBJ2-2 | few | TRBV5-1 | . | TGCGCCAGCAGCTTGGTGGGGGCGTCGGACACCGGGGAGCTGTTTTTT | CASSLVGASDTGELFF
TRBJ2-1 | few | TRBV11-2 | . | TGTGCCAGCAGTAACCCGAGGGCAGGGCAGTTCTTC | CASSNPRAGQFF
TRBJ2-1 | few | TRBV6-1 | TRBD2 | TGTGCCAGCAGCGGGAGGAGTTCCTACAATGAGCAGTTCTTC | CASSGRSSYNEQFF
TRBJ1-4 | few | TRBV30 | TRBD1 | TGTGCCTGGTCTGGACAGGGGGCAGAAAAACTGTTTTTT | CAWSGQGAEKLFF
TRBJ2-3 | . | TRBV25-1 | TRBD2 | TGTGCCAGCAGTGAAAGTCCTAGCGGGAGGGCAGATACGCAGTATTTT | CASSESPSGRADTQYF
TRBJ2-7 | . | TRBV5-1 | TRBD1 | TGCGCCAGCAGCCAGGACAGGGACCTTTACGAGCAGTACTTC | CASSQDRDLYEQYF
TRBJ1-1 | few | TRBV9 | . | TGTGCCAGCAGCCTTAGATCGAACACTGAAGCTTTCTTT | CASSLRSNTEAFF
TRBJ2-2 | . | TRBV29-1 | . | TGCAGCGTTGGAGTTACGAACACCGGGGAGCTGTTTTTT | CSVGVTNTGELFF
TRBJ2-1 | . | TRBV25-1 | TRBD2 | TGTGCCAGCAGTGATCCAAGGACTAGCGGGAGGGCCGAGGTCTTC | CASSDPRTSGRAEVF
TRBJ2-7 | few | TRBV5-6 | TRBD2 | TGTGCCAGCAGCTTGGGCCCTGGAGGGAGGGCCTACGAGCAGTACTTC | CASSLGPGGRAYEQYF
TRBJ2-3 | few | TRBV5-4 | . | TGTGCCAGCAGCTTCGATGGTTTCGCTAGCGAGGATACGCAGTATTTT | CASSFDGFASEDTQYF
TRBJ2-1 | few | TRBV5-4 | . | TGTGCCAGCAGCTTGGACTACCAGGAGCAGTTCTTC | CASSLDYQEQFF
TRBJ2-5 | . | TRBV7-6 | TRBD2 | TGTGCCAGCAACTGGGGGGGGAAAGAGACCCAGTACTTC | CASNWGGKETQYF
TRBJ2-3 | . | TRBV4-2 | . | TGTGCCAGCAGCCCCAGCGGGCAGCACACAGATACGCAGTATTTT | CASSPSGQHTDTQYF
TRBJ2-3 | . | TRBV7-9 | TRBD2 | TGTGCCAGCAGCCGGACTAGCGGGAGAGGGGATACGCAGTATTTT | CASSRTSGRGDTQYF
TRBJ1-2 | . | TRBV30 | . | TGTGCCTGGAGTCCTGTTTCGTCCTATGGCTACACCTTC | CAWSPVSSYGYTF
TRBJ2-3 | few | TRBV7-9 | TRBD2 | TGTGCCAGCAGCCCACGACTAGCGGCCACAGATACGCAGTATTTT | CASSPRLAATDTQYF
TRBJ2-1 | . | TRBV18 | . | TGTGCCAGCTCACCCGAAACAGGGTCCTCCTACAATGAGCAGTTCTTC | CASSPETGSSYNEQFF
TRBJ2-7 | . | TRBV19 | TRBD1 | TGTGCCAGTAGTATCCGGGACAGCGCCTACGAGCAGTACTTC | CASSIRDSAYEQYF
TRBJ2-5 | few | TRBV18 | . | TGTGCCAGCTCACCTCGACAGGCTTCGCAAGAGACCCAGTACTTC | CASSPRQASQETQYF
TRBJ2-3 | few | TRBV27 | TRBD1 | TGTGCCAGCAGTGCCACGAGACAGGGGGCAGATACGCAGTATTTT | CASSATRQGADTQYF
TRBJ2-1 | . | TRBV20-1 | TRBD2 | TGCAGTGCTATTAGCGGGAGCCAGCAGTTCTTC | CSAISGSQQFF
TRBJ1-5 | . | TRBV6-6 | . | TGTGCCAGCAAAAGGGGAGGGAGCCAGCCCCAGCATTTT | CASKRGGSQPQHF
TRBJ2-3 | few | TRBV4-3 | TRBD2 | TGCGCCAGCAGCCAAGGACTAGCGGGACCGGCTAGCACAGATACGCAGTATTTT | CASSQGLAGPASTDTQYF
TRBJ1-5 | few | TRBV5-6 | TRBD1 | TGTGCCAGCAGCCCTGGACAGGGCGAGCCCCAGCATTTT | CASSPGQGEPQHF
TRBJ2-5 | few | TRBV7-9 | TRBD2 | TGTGCCAGCAGCTCGCAGTGGACTAGCGGGAGAGTCGAAGAGACCCAGTACTTC | CASSSQWTSGRVEETQYF
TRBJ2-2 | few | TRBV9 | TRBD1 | TGTGCCAGCAGCGTAGCAGGGGGCGGGTACACCGGGGAGCTGTTTTTT | CASSVAGGGYTGELFF
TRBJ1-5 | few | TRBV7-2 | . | TGTGCCAGCAGCTTAAGGGAGATGGATCAGCCCCAGCATTTT | CASSLREMDQPQHF
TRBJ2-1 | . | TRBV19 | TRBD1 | TGTGCCAGTAGTAAGTCGGGACAGGGTTCCTACAATGAGCAGTTCTTC | CASSKSGQGSYNEQFF
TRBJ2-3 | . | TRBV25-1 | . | TGTGCCAGCAGTGATCCCACTAACGTAGATACGCAGTATTTT | CASSDPTNVDTQYF
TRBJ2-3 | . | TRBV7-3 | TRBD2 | TGTGCCAGCAGCTTACTCCCCGGACTAGCGGGAGTTATCACAGATACGCAGTATTTT | CASSLLPGLAGVITDTQYF
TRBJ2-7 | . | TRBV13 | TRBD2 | TGTGCCAGCAGCGGGACTAGCGGGAGCTCCAACGAGCAGTACTTC | CASSGTSGSSNEQYF
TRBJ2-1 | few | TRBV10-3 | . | TGTGCCATAAGAGCGGGTGGCTCCTACAATGAGCAGTTCTTC | CAIRAGGSYNEQFF
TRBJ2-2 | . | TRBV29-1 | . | TGCAGCGTCTTTGGACAGGCGGGGACCGGGGAGCTGTTTTTT | CSVFGQAGTGELFF
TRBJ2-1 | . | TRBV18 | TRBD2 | TGTGCCAGCTCACCCCCGACTAGCGGGAGGACCCACAATGAGCAGTTCTTC | CASSPPTSGRTHNEQFF
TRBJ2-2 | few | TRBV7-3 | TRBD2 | TGTGCCAGCAGCCGAGGACTAGCGGGGAACACCGGGGAGCTGTTTTTT | CASSRGLAGNTGELFF
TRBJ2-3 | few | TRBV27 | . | TGTGCCAGCAGCTCCCCGGGCCCGACTGGCGGGCCCGGGGTGGCAGATACGCAGTATTTT | CASSSPGPTGGPGVADTQYF
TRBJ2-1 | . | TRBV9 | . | TGTGCCAGCAGCGTAGGCGGGATCTCCTACAATGAGCAGTTCTTC | CASSVGGISYNEQFF
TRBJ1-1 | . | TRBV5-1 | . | TGCGCCAGCAGCTTGGCATCCCTGAACACTGAAGCTTTCTTT | CASSLASLNTEAFF
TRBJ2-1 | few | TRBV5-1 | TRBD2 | TGCGCCAGCAGCTTGGTCGGGGGGAGCTCCTACAATGAGCAGTTCTTC | CASSLVGGSSYNEQFF